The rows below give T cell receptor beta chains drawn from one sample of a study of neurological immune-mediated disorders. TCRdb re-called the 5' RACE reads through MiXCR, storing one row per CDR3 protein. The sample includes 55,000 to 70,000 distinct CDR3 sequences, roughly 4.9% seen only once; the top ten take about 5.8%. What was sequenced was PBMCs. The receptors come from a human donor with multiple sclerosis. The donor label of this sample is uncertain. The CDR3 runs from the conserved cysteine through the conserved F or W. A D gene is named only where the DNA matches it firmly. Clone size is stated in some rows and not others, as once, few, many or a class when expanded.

CDR3aa: CASSGTPRRQNSPLHF; CDR3nt: TGTGCCAGCAGCGGAACCCCCCGGCGCCAGAATTCACCCCTCCACTTT; d_gene: NA; j_gene: TRBJ1-6; v_gene: TRBV5-5; abundance: many
CDR3aa: CASSLKGSPGTSDTQYF; CDR3nt: TGTGCCAGCAGCTTAAAGGGTAGCCCAGGTACTTCGGATACGCAGTATTTT; d_gene: NA; j_gene: TRBJ2-3; v_gene: TRBV7-9; abundance: many
CDR3aa: CASSQAAGGNNEQYF; CDR3nt: TGTGCCAGCAGCCAAGCCGCAGGGGGTAACAACGAGCAGTACTTC; d_gene: TRBD1; j_gene: TRBJ2-7; v_gene: TRBV3-1; abundance: many
CDR3aa: CASIPPGPGTEAFF; CDR3nt: TGTGCCAGTATCCCCCCGGGGCCGGGGACTGAAGCTTTCTTT; d_gene: NA; j_gene: TRBJ1-1; v_gene: TRBV19; abundance: many
CDR3aa: CSAREGGQPQHF; CDR3nt: TGCAGTGCTAGAGAAGGGGGTCAGCCCCAGCATTTT; d_gene: NA; j_gene: TRBJ1-5; v_gene: TRBV20-1; abundance: many
CDR3aa: CASSPLLEASGGELFF; CDR3nt: TGCGCCAGCAGCCCCCTGCTGGAGGCTTCGGGCGGGGAGCTGTTTTTT; d_gene: NA; j_gene: TRBJ2-2; v_gene: TRBV4-1; abundance: many
CDR3aa: CSARDPQGWGGYTF; CDR3nt: TGCAGTGCTAGAGATCCACAGGGCTGGGGTGGCTACACCTTC; d_gene: NA; j_gene: TRBJ1-2; v_gene: TRBV20-1; abundance: many
CDR3aa: CATSDSGTSGINEQFF; CDR3nt: TGTGCCACCAGTGACTCCGGGACTAGCGGCATCAATGAGCAGTTCTTC; d_gene: TRBD2; j_gene: TRBJ2-1; v_gene: TRBV24-1; abundance: few
CDR3aa: CASSHTLAGGEYNEQFF; CDR3nt: TGTGCCAGCAGCCATACGTTAGCGGGGGGGGAATACAATGAGCAGTTCTTC; d_gene: TRBD2; j_gene: TRBJ2-1; v_gene: TRBV4-2; abundance: many
CDR3aa: CASSLGQATYEQYF; CDR3nt: TGTGCCAGCAGCTTGGGTCAGGCAACCTACGAGCAGTACTTC; d_gene: NA; j_gene: TRBJ2-7; v_gene: TRBV5-6; abundance: many
CDR3aa: CASSFMGTSTGELFF; CDR3nt: TGTGCCAGCAGCTTTATGGGGACTTCGACCGGGGAGCTGTTTTTT; d_gene: NA; j_gene: TRBJ2-2; v_gene: TRBV7-3; abundance: many
CDR3aa: CSARQQGGYNQPQHF; CDR3nt: TGCAGTGCTAGACAACAGGGAGGGTATAATCAGCCCCAGCATTTT; d_gene: NA; j_gene: TRBJ1-5; v_gene: TRBV20-1; abundance: many
CDR3aa: CASHRDRGQGGELFF; CDR3nt: TGTGCCAGCCACCGGGACAGGGGGCAAGGAGGGGAGCTGTTTTTT; d_gene: TRBD1; j_gene: TRBJ2-2; v_gene: TRBV6-5; abundance: many
CDR3aa: CSGSNSNQPQHF; CDR3nt: TGCAGTGGCAGTAATAGCAATCAGCCCCAGCATTTT; d_gene: NA; j_gene: TRBJ1-5; v_gene: TRBV20-1; abundance: many
CDR3aa: CASSPDILGTIYF; CDR3nt: TGCGCCAGCAGCCCGGACATATTGGGCACCATATATTTT; d_gene: NA; j_gene: TRBJ1-3; v_gene: TRBV5-1; abundance: many
CDR3aa: CASSYHGTGLFNEQYF; CDR3nt: TGTGCCAGCAGCTACCACGGGACAGGCCTTTTTAACGAGCAGTACTTC; d_gene: TRBD1; j_gene: TRBJ2-7; v_gene: TRBV11-2; abundance: many
CDR3aa: CATGDPGSTDTQYF; CDR3nt: TGTGCCACCGGGGACCCCGGTAGCACAGATACGCAGTATTTT; d_gene: NA; j_gene: TRBJ2-3; v_gene: TRBV2; abundance: once
CDR3aa: CASSQFVTGVLSSYNSPLHF; CDR3nt: TGCGCCAGCAGCCAATTCGTCACGGGAGTTCTAAGCTCCTATAATTCACCCCTCCACTTT; d_gene: NA; j_gene: TRBJ1-6; v_gene: TRBV4-1; abundance: many
CDR3aa: CASKRRGAGIDNEQFF; CDR3nt: TGCGCCAGCAAAAGGAGGGGCGCTGGGATCGACAATGAGCAGTTCTTC; d_gene: NA; j_gene: TRBJ2-1; v_gene: TRBV5-1; abundance: many
CDR3aa: CASSGEVDSPLHF; CDR3nt: TGCGCCAGCAGCGGAGAGGTAGACTCACCCCTCCACTTT; d_gene: NA; j_gene: TRBJ1-6; v_gene: TRBV5-1; abundance: NA
CDR3aa: CASSLLDGSSGNTIYF; CDR3nt: TGTGCCAGCAGCCTCCTGGACGGGAGCTCTGGAAACACCATATATTTT; d_gene: NA; j_gene: TRBJ1-3; v_gene: TRBV9; abundance: many
CDR3aa: CASSLFKEDGYTF; CDR3nt: TGTGCCAGCAGCTTATTTAAGGAGGACGGCTACACCTTC; d_gene: NA; j_gene: TRBJ1-2; v_gene: TRBV7-2; abundance: many
CDR3aa: CASSLSPGTEAFF; CDR3nt: TGTGCCAGCAGCCTCTCCCCCGGCACTGAAGCTTTCTTT; d_gene: NA; j_gene: TRBJ1-1; v_gene: TRBV3-1; abundance: many
CDR3aa: CSARDRGTYEQYF; CDR3nt: TGCAGTGCTCGGGACAGGGGAACCTACGAGCAGTACTTC; d_gene: TRBD1; j_gene: TRBJ2-7; v_gene: TRBV20-1; abundance: many
CDR3aa: CASSLTANTEAFF; CDR3nt: TGTGCCAGCAGCTTAACAGCGAACACTGAAGCTTTCTTT; d_gene: NA; j_gene: TRBJ1-1; v_gene: TRBV7-9; abundance: many
CDR3aa: CASSLKGAYRAISGANVLTF; CDR3nt: TGTGCCAGCAGCTTAAAGGGGGCATACAGGGCGATCTCTGGGGCCAACGTCCTGACTTTC; d_gene: TRBD1; j_gene: TRBJ2-6; v_gene: TRBV7-3; abundance: many
CDR3aa: CASSLASRDEQYF; CDR3nt: TGTGCCAGCAGCTTGGCTAGCAGGGACGAGCAGTACTTC; d_gene: NA; j_gene: TRBJ2-7; v_gene: TRBV7-2; abundance: many
CDR3aa: CASSAPGLAGGLNTQYF; CDR3nt: TGCGCCAGCAGCGCACCGGGACTAGCGGGGGGGCTAAATACGCAGTATTTT; d_gene: TRBD2; j_gene: TRBJ2-3; v_gene: TRBV5-1; abundance: many
CDR3aa: CSARQGTANTEAFF; CDR3nt: TGCAGTGCTAGGCAAGGGACAGCGAACACTGAAGCTTTCTTT; d_gene: TRBD1; j_gene: TRBJ1-1; v_gene: TRBV20-1; abundance: many
CDR3aa: CASSRGTGANFYEQYF; CDR3nt: TGCGCCAGCAGCCGAGGGACAGGGGCGAATTTCTACGAGCAGTACTTC; d_gene: TRBD1; j_gene: TRBJ2-7; v_gene: TRBV4-1; abundance: many
CDR3aa: CASSLDVNVNTEAFF; CDR3nt: TGTGCCAGCAGCTTGGACGTTAACGTGAACACTGAAGCTTTCTTT; d_gene: NA; j_gene: TRBJ1-1; v_gene: TRBV5-5; abundance: many
CDR3aa: CATSRALGFQETQYF; CDR3nt: TGTGCCACCAGCAGAGCGTTGGGTTTCCAAGAGACCCAGTACTTC; d_gene: NA; j_gene: TRBJ2-5; v_gene: TRBV15; abundance: many
CDR3aa: CATSDPGQVSNNEQFF; CDR3nt: TGTGCCACCAGTGACCCAGGACAGGTTTCAAACAATGAGCAGTTCTTC; d_gene: TRBD1; j_gene: TRBJ2-1; v_gene: TRBV24-1; abundance: many
CDR3aa: CASSLGPGGGNTIYF; CDR3nt: TGTGCCAGCAGCTTAGGTCCAGGGGGAGGGAACACCATATATTTT; d_gene: TRBD1; j_gene: TRBJ1-3; v_gene: TRBV7-2; abundance: many
CDR3aa: CASSLGVTGGDTQYF; CDR3nt: TGCGCCAGCAGCTTGGGGGTAACCGGTGGGGATACGCAGTATTTT; d_gene: NA; j_gene: TRBJ2-3; v_gene: TRBV5-1; abundance: many